The rows below give T cell receptor beta chains drawn from one sample of a study of cytomegalovirus exposure and HLA in healthy donors. Clones were sequenced by immunoSEQ multiplex PCR, and TCRdb holds only the in-frame ones, with some missing. Found here are approximately 150,000 clones, around 80% of them singletons; the top ten hold roughly 4.8%. The sequencing input was PBMCs. These receptors were taken from a man in his forties or fifties in good health and CMV-seronegative. CDR3s include the opening cysteine and the closing phenylalanine or tryptophan. Each record gives: J gene, V gene, D gene, clone size, CDR3 protein, CDR3 DNA. The D gene is left open where the match is weak. Some rows mark clone size as missing; the rest say once, few, many or name a class of expanded clone.

j_gene: TRBJ2-5
v_gene: TRBV2
d_gene: NA
abundance: NA
CDR3aa: CASSLSNPDSQDF
CDR3nt: TGTGCCAGCAGTCTGAGCAATCCGGACAGTCAGGACTTC

j_gene: TRBJ2-7
v_gene: TRBV10-3
d_gene: NA
abundance: NA
CDR3aa: CAISEIGGSYEQYF
CDR3nt: TGTGCCATCAGTGAGATTGGGGGCTCCTACGAGCAGTACTTC

j_gene: TRBJ2-1
v_gene: TRBV25-1
d_gene: NA
abundance: NA
CDR3aa: CASSAFLGAVNEQFF
CDR3nt: TGTGCCAGCAGTGCCTTCTTAGGGGCGGTAAATGAGCAGTTCTTC

j_gene: TRBJ1-5
v_gene: TRBV7-9
d_gene: TRBD1
abundance: NA
CDR3aa: CASSSGQGDQPQHF
CDR3nt: TGTGCCAGCAGCTCAGGACAGGGCGATCAGCCCCAGCATTTT

j_gene: TRBJ1-3
v_gene: TRBV5-1
d_gene: NA
abundance: NA
CDR3aa: CASSLALSGNTIYF
CDR3nt: TGCGCCAGCAGCTTGGCTCTCTCTGGAAACACCATATATTTT

j_gene: TRBJ1-1
v_gene: TRBV7-2
d_gene: TRBD1
abundance: few
CDR3aa: CASSRQGAVTEAFF
CDR3nt: TGTGCCAGCAGCCGACAGGGGGCTGTGACTGAAGCTTTCTTT

j_gene: TRBJ2-7
v_gene: TRBV6-6
d_gene: TRBD1
abundance: few
CDR3aa: CASSRPRTGDYEQYF
CDR3nt: TGTGCCAGCAGTAGACCTAGGACAGGGGACTACGAGCAGTACTTC

j_gene: TRBJ1-2
v_gene: TRBV19
d_gene: NA
abundance: NA
CDR3aa: CASRDTPLMGDYTF
CDR3nt: TGTGCCAGTAGAGACACCCCGTTAATGGGTGACTACACCTTC

j_gene: TRBJ2-1
v_gene: TRBV6-5
d_gene: TRBD1
abundance: few
CDR3aa: CASSYRGPYYNEQFF
CDR3nt: TGTGCCAGCAGTTACAGGGGGCCGTATTACAATGAGCAGTTCTTC

j_gene: TRBJ1-1
v_gene: TRBV12-5
d_gene: TRBD1
abundance: NA
CDR3aa: CASGLSRTGGTEAFF
CDR3nt: TGTGCTAGTGGTTTGTCACGAACAGGGGGCACTGAAGCTTTCTTT

j_gene: TRBJ1-4
v_gene: TRBV7-2
d_gene: NA
abundance: NA
CDR3aa: CASSSQGMGNEKLFF
CDR3nt: TGTGCCAGCAGCTCACAGGGCATGGGGAATGAAAAACTGTTTTTT

j_gene: TRBJ2-7
v_gene: TRBV28
d_gene: TRBD1
abundance: NA
CDR3aa: CASSFAGTGDYEQYF
CDR3nt: TGTGCCAGCAGTTTTGCCGGGACAGGGGACTACGAGCAGTACTTC

j_gene: TRBJ1-5
v_gene: TRBV5-6
d_gene: NA
abundance: NA
CDR3aa: CASSLVDSNQPQHF
CDR3nt: TGTGCCAGCAGCTTGGTAGATAGCAATCAGCCCCAGCATTTT

j_gene: TRBJ1-3
v_gene: TRBV18
d_gene: TRBD1
abundance: NA
CDR3aa: CASSPGTGASGNTIYF
CDR3nt: TGTGCCAGCTCCCCCGGGACAGGGGCATCTGGAAACACCATATATTTT

j_gene: TRBJ1-5
v_gene: TRBV5-6
d_gene: NA
abundance: NA
CDR3aa: CASSLEAGQGNQPQHF
CDR3nt: TGTGCCAGCAGCTTGGAGGCAGGTCAAGGCAATCAGCCCCAGCATTTT

j_gene: TRBJ1-1
v_gene: TRBV2
d_gene: NA
abundance: NA
CDR3aa: CASIDGGLSTEAFF
CDR3nt: TGTGCCAGCATTGATGGGGGGTTGAGCACTGAAGCTTTCTTT

j_gene: TRBJ1-5
v_gene: TRBV9
d_gene: NA
abundance: NA
CDR3aa: CASSRQDSNQPQHF
CDR3nt: TGTGCCAGCAGCCGCCAGGATAGCAATCAGCCCCAGCATTTT

j_gene: TRBJ1-2
v_gene: TRBV28
d_gene: TRBD1
abundance: NA
CDR3aa: CAGGDRGHRGYTF
CDR3nt: TGTGCCGGGGGTGACAGGGGGCACAGAGGCTACACCTTC

j_gene: TRBJ1-4
v_gene: TRBV25-1
d_gene: NA
abundance: NA
CDR3aa: CASSEYERQANQKLFF
CDR3nt: TGTGCCAGCAGTGAATACGAGAGACAGGCTAATCAAAAACTGTTTTTT

j_gene: TRBJ1-5
v_gene: TRBV6-5
d_gene: TRBD1
abundance: NA
CDR3aa: CASSYGTGVDQPQHF
CDR3nt: TGTGCCAGCAGTTACGGGACAGGGGTTGATCAGCCCCAGCATTTT

j_gene: TRBJ2-3
v_gene: TRBV6-5
d_gene: TRBD2
abundance: NA
CDR3aa: CASSYVWGTSSDTQYF
CDR3nt: TGTGCCAGCAGTTACGTGTGGGGGACTAGCTCAGATACGCAGTATTTT

j_gene: TRBJ2-3
v_gene: TRBV6-1
d_gene: TRBD2
abundance: NA
CDR3aa: CASSDRKLAGGPGDTQYF
CDR3nt: TGTGCCAGCAGTGACAGGAAACTAGCGGGGGGGCCTGGAGATACGCAGTATTTT

j_gene: TRBJ2-7
v_gene: TRBV4-1
d_gene: NA
abundance: NA
CDR3aa: CASSQERGSYEQYF
CDR3nt: TGCGCCAGCAGCCAAGAGCGCGGCTCCTACGAGCAGTACTTC

j_gene: TRBJ2-3
v_gene: TRBV4-3
d_gene: NA
abundance: NA
CDR3aa: CASSQDRSARADTQYF
CDR3nt: TGCGCCAGCAGCCAAGATCGGTCCGCTCGGGCAGATACGCAGTATTTT

j_gene: TRBJ1-2
v_gene: TRBV28
d_gene: NA
abundance: NA
CDR3aa: CASSLGRGYGYTF
CDR3nt: TGTGCCAGCAGTCTGGGCAGGGGATATGGCTACACCTTC

j_gene: TRBJ2-5
v_gene: TRBV5-1
d_gene: NA
abundance: NA
CDR3aa: CASSPNHQGETQYF
CDR3nt: TGCGCCAGCAGCCCGAACCATCAGGGAGAGACCCAGTACTTC

j_gene: TRBJ2-3
v_gene: TRBV2
d_gene: TRBD2
abundance: NA
CDR3aa: CASSLAASGGTDTQYF
CDR3nt: TGTGCCAGCAGTCTGGCGGCTAGCGGGGGAACAGATACGCAGTATTTT

j_gene: TRBJ1-5
v_gene: TRBV5-1
d_gene: TRBD1
abundance: NA
CDR3aa: CASSWVEGQGVPISNQPQHF
CDR3nt: TGCGCCAGCAGCTGGGTGGAGGGACAGGGGGTCCCCATTAGCAATCAGCCCCAGCATTTT

j_gene: TRBJ2-5
v_gene: TRBV5-1
d_gene: TRBD2
abundance: few
CDR3aa: CASSLRLAGGPETQYF
CDR3nt: TGCGCCAGCAGCTTGAGACTAGCGGGGGGGCCGGAGACCCAGTACTTC

j_gene: TRBJ2-4
v_gene: TRBV10-2
d_gene: NA
abundance: NA
CDR3aa: CASSGGGGGRNIQYF
CDR3nt: TGCGCCAGCAGTGGGGGAGGGGGGGGACGTAACATTCAGTACTTC

j_gene: TRBJ2-1
v_gene: TRBV30
d_gene: TRBD2
abundance: once
CDR3aa: CAWSVHGGGRSNEQFF
CDR3nt: TGTGCCTGGAGTGTACACGGCGGGGGGAGGAGCAATGAGCAGTTCTTC

j_gene: TRBJ1-6
v_gene: TRBV18
d_gene: NA
abundance: NA
CDR3aa: CASSPLQVYNSPLHF
CDR3nt: TGTGCCAGCTCACCACTTCAGGTTTATAATTCACCCCTCCACTTT

j_gene: TRBJ1-1
v_gene: TRBV5-1
d_gene: NA
abundance: NA
CDR3aa: CASSSPGEAPNTEAFF
CDR3nt: TGCGCCAGCAGCTCCCCCGGTGAGGCCCCGAACACTGAAGCTTTCTTT

j_gene: TRBJ2-1
v_gene: TRBV4-2
d_gene: TRBD1
abundance: NA
CDR3aa: CASSQEGTGNRNEQFF
CDR3nt: TGTGCCAGCAGCCAAGAAGGGACAGGGAATAGGAATGAGCAGTTCTTC

j_gene: TRBJ1-2
v_gene: TRBV13
d_gene: TRBD1
abundance: once
CDR3aa: CASSEQGFGGYTF
CDR3nt: TGTGCCAGCAGCGAACAGGGGTTCGGGGGCTACACCTTC

j_gene: TRBJ1-1
v_gene: TRBV10-1
d_gene: NA
abundance: NA
CDR3aa: CASRVKPGTEAFF
CDR3nt: TGCGCCAGCAGGGTCAAGCCGGGCACTGAAGCTTTCTTT

j_gene: TRBJ2-2
v_gene: TRBV25-1
d_gene: TRBD2
abundance: NA
CDR3aa: CASSSQRDGSFTGELFF
CDR3nt: TGTGCCAGCAGTTCTCAGCGGGACGGATCCTTCACCGGGGAGCTGTTTTTT

j_gene: TRBJ1-2
v_gene: TRBV6-1
d_gene: TRBD1
abundance: NA
CDR3aa: CASAPGQNYGYTF
CDR3nt: TGTGCCAGCGCCCCGGGACAGAACTATGGCTACACCTTC

j_gene: TRBJ1-1
v_gene: TRBV7-8
d_gene: TRBD1
abundance: NA
CDR3aa: CASSPPIGQASVTEAFF
CDR3nt: TGTGCCAGCAGCCCGCCGATCGGACAGGCGTCGGTCACTGAAGCTTTCTTT

j_gene: TRBJ1-6
v_gene: TRBV5-1
d_gene: NA
abundance: few
CDR3aa: CASSPYGQTNSPLHF
CDR3nt: TGCGCCAGCAGCCCGTACGGACAGACTAATTCACCCCTCCACTTT

j_gene: TRBJ2-1
v_gene: TRBV10-3
d_gene: NA
abundance: once
CDR3aa: CAISDQAQNEQFF
CDR3nt: TGTGCCATCAGTGACCAAGCGCAGAATGAGCAGTTCTTC

j_gene: TRBJ1-4
v_gene: TRBV7-2
d_gene: TRBD1
abundance: NA
CDR3aa: CASSPRGGQGGEKLFF
CDR3nt: TGTGCCAGCAGCCCTAGGGGCGGACAGGGGGGTGAAAAACTGTTTTTT

j_gene: TRBJ2-5
v_gene: TRBV5-4
d_gene: TRBD2
abundance: NA
CDR3aa: CASSKTGTSGGETQYF
CDR3nt: TGTGCCAGCAGCAAGACCGGGACTAGCGGGGGAGAGACCCAGTACTTC

j_gene: TRBJ1-1
v_gene: TRBV15
d_gene: NA
abundance: NA
CDR3aa: CATSRDPAAMNTEAFF
CDR3nt: TGTGCCACCAGCAGAGATCCAGCGGCGATGAACACTGAAGCTTTCTTT

j_gene: TRBJ2-1
v_gene: TRBV5-1
d_gene: TRBD1
abundance: NA
CDR3aa: CASSLIGQGAIVGNEQFF
CDR3nt: TGCGCCAGCAGCTTGATCGGACAGGGGGCGATTGTTGGCAATGAGCAGTTCTTC

j_gene: TRBJ2-1
v_gene: TRBV25-1
d_gene: TRBD1
abundance: NA
CDR3aa: CASSERGTGGNNEQFF
CDR3nt: TGTGCCAGCAGTGAAAGGGGTACAGGGGGCAACAATGAGCAGTTCTTC

j_gene: TRBJ2-1
v_gene: TRBV2
d_gene: TRBD2
abundance: few
CDR3aa: CASRRELAGAGNEQFF
CDR3nt: TGTGCCAGCCGACGAGAACTAGCGGGGGCCGGAAATGAGCAGTTCTTC

j_gene: TRBJ2-7
v_gene: TRBV7-7
d_gene: NA
abundance: NA
CDR3aa: CASSLEAGDYEQYF
CDR3nt: TGTGCCAGCAGCTTAGAGGCAGGCGACTACGAGCAGTACTTC

j_gene: TRBJ2-6
v_gene: TRBV7-8
d_gene: NA
abundance: NA
CDR3aa: CASAVSDSGANVLTF
CDR3nt: TGTGCCAGCGCGGTCTCGGACTCGGGGGCCAACGTCCTGACTTTC

j_gene: TRBJ1-3
v_gene: TRBV9
d_gene: TRBD1
abundance: NA
CDR3aa: CASSVGRGSGNTIYF
CDR3nt: TGTGCCAGCAGCGTAGGCAGGGGGTCTGGAAACACCATATATTTT

j_gene: TRBJ1-2
v_gene: TRBV9
d_gene: NA
abundance: NA
CDR3aa: CASSPEDGLYGYTF
CDR3nt: TGTGCCAGCAGCCCGGAGGACGGTCTCTATGGCTACACCTTC

j_gene: TRBJ2-4
v_gene: TRBV25-1
d_gene: TRBD2
abundance: NA
CDR3aa: CASSDSGGSNIQYF
CDR3nt: TGTGCCAGCAGTGATTCGGGAGGCTCAAACATTCAGTACTTC

j_gene: TRBJ2-7
v_gene: TRBV5-4
d_gene: TRBD1
abundance: NA
CDR3aa: CASRSGQGSEQYF
CDR3nt: TGTGCCAGCAGATCGGGACAGGGGAGCGAGCAGTACTTC

j_gene: TRBJ2-3
v_gene: TRBV6-1
d_gene: TRBD1
abundance: NA
CDR3aa: CASSARDRDTDTQYF
CDR3nt: TGTGCCAGCAGTGCCCGGGACAGGGACACAGATACGCAGTATTTT

j_gene: TRBJ2-6
v_gene: TRBV28
d_gene: TRBD1
abundance: few
CDR3aa: CASGTVSSGANVLTF
CDR3nt: TGTGCCAGCGGGACAGTGTCCTCTGGGGCCAACGTCCTGACTTTC

j_gene: TRBJ1-5
v_gene: TRBV18
d_gene: NA
abundance: once
CDR3aa: CASSPGGSSNQPQHF
CDR3nt: TGTGCCAGCTCACCGGGCGGGAGTAGCAATCAGCCCCAGCATTTT

j_gene: TRBJ2-7
v_gene: TRBV6-6
d_gene: NA
abundance: NA
CDR3aa: CASSYSWRELTYEQYF
CDR3nt: TGTGCCAGCAGTTACTCGTGGCGGGAATTAACCTACGAGCAGTACTTC

j_gene: TRBJ2-7
v_gene: TRBV9
d_gene: NA
abundance: NA
CDR3aa: CASSEGPGGYEQYF
CDR3nt: TGTGCCAGCAGCGAGGGACCCGGGGGTTACGAGCAGTACTTC

j_gene: TRBJ1-2
v_gene: TRBV6-6
d_gene: NA
abundance: NA
CDR3aa: CASSYGARALNYGYTF
CDR3nt: TGTGCCAGCAGTTACGGGGCTAGGGCGCTAAACTATGGCTACACCTTC